The rows below give T cell receptor beta chains drawn from one sample of a study of cytomegalovirus exposure and HLA in healthy donors. Method: immunoSEQ multiplex PCR; TCRdb's copy keeps in-frame clones and lacks some. The sample lists about 130,000 clones; roughly 81% were seen once. Sequenced material: PBMCs. Every receptor here comes from a woman aged 30 to 39 in good health and CMV-seronegative. Both conserved end residues are part of each CDR3. The order of the fields is J gene, D gene, V gene, clone size, CDR3 protein, CDR3 DNA. D genes are given only for firm matches. Part of the rows lack a size; the others show once, few, many or a class for expanded clones.

j_gene: TRBJ1-2; d_gene: NA; v_gene: TRBV7-9; abundance: NA; CDR3aa: CASSIGSGRANYGYTF; CDR3nt: TGTGCCAGCAGTATAGGGTCTGGCAGGGCGAACTATGGCTACACCTTC
j_gene: TRBJ2-1; d_gene: NA; v_gene: TRBV9; abundance: NA; CDR3aa: CASSHGGVEQFF; CDR3nt: TGTGCCAGCAGCCACGGGGGAGTAGAGCAGTTCTTC
j_gene: TRBJ2-7; d_gene: NA; v_gene: TRBV2; abundance: NA; CDR3aa: CASSDYRSSSYEQYF; CDR3nt: TGTGCCAGCAGTGACTACAGGTCGTCCTCCTACGAGCAGTACTTC
j_gene: TRBJ1-6; d_gene: TRBD1; v_gene: TRBV6-5; abundance: NA; CDR3aa: CASRQGLGSPLHF; CDR3nt: TGTGCCAGTAGACAGGGGCTAGGTTCACCCCTCCACTTT
j_gene: TRBJ1-5; d_gene: TRBD1; v_gene: TRBV10-3; abundance: NA; CDR3aa: CAISESKQGVNQPQHF; CDR3nt: TGTGCCATCAGTGAGTCGAAGCAGGGGGTTAATCAGCCCCAGCATTTT
j_gene: TRBJ2-7; d_gene: NA; v_gene: TRBV20-1; abundance: NA; CDR3aa: CSATESYEQYF; CDR3nt: TGCAGTGCTACCGAGTCCTACGAGCAGTACTTC
j_gene: TRBJ1-5; d_gene: TRBD1; v_gene: TRBV7-8; abundance: NA; CDR3aa: CASSFNSGQGVRQPQHF; CDR3nt: TGTGCCAGCAGCTTTAACTCTGGACAGGGGGTGAGGCAGCCCCAGCATTTT
j_gene: TRBJ2-2; d_gene: NA; v_gene: TRBV27; abundance: NA; CDR3aa: CASSQPWRGTTGELFF; CDR3nt: TGTGCCAGCAGTCAACCCTGGAGGGGAACCACCGGGGAGCTGTTTTTT
j_gene: TRBJ1-4; d_gene: NA; v_gene: TRBV10-3; abundance: NA; CDR3aa: CAISESHSTNEKLFF; CDR3nt: TGTGCCATCAGTGAGTCACATTCAACTAATGAAAAACTGTTTTTT
j_gene: TRBJ2-7; d_gene: TRBD2; v_gene: TRBV4-1; abundance: NA; CDR3aa: CASSQGTGGSRYEQYF; CDR3nt: TGCGCCAGCAGCCAAGGTACAGGCGGGAGTCGGTACGAGCAGTACTTC
j_gene: TRBJ2-1; d_gene: NA; v_gene: TRBV27; abundance: NA; CDR3aa: CASSFPASSYNEQFF; CDR3nt: TGTGCCAGCAGTTTCCCGGCTAGCTCCTACAATGAGCAGTTCTTC
j_gene: TRBJ1-4; d_gene: TRBD1; v_gene: TRBV18; abundance: NA; CDR3aa: CASSPRGQATNEKLFF; CDR3nt: TGTGCCAGCTCACCCCGCGGACAGGCAACTAATGAAAAACTGTTTTTT
j_gene: TRBJ2-1; d_gene: NA; v_gene: TRBV11-2; abundance: NA; CDR3aa: CASSLSRADNEQFF; CDR3nt: TGTGCCAGCAGCTTAAGTCGAGCGGACAATGAGCAGTTCTTC
j_gene: TRBJ1-6; d_gene: TRBD1; v_gene: TRBV18; abundance: NA; CDR3aa: CASSPLEGGDSPLHF; CDR3nt: TGTGCCAGCTCACCACTGGAAGGGGGCGATTCACCCCTCCACTTT
j_gene: TRBJ2-7; d_gene: TRBD1; v_gene: TRBV6-1; abundance: NA; CDR3aa: CASSTGGVEQYF; CDR3nt: TGTGCCAGCAGCACAGGGGGCGTCGAGCAGTACTTC
j_gene: TRBJ1-3; d_gene: NA; v_gene: TRBV6-5; abundance: NA; CDR3aa: CASSYSGQSSGNTIYF; CDR3nt: TGTGCCAGCAGTTACTCTGGACAGAGCTCTGGAAACACCATATATTTT
j_gene: TRBJ1-6; d_gene: NA; v_gene: TRBV14; abundance: NA; CDR3aa: CASSQVPLRGFYNSPLHF; CDR3nt: TGTGCCAGCAGCCAAGTGCCCCTCCGGGGGTTTTATAATTCACCCCTCCACTTT
j_gene: TRBJ2-7; d_gene: TRBD2; v_gene: TRBV6-5; abundance: NA; CDR3aa: CASSYSQRGAAYEQYF; CDR3nt: TGTGCCAGCAGTTACTCGCAGCGGGGGGCCGCCTACGAGCAGTACTTC
j_gene: TRBJ2-3; d_gene: TRBD1; v_gene: TRBV11-3; abundance: NA; CDR3aa: CASSARDRGSDTQYF; CDR3nt: TGTGCCAGCAGCGCCCGGGACAGGGGTTCAGATACGCAGTATTTT
j_gene: TRBJ1-2; d_gene: TRBD1; v_gene: TRBV5-6; abundance: NA; CDR3aa: CASSIRQGGGYTF; CDR3nt: TGTGCCAGCAGCATACGACAGGGCGGAGGCTACACCTTC
j_gene: TRBJ2-7; d_gene: TRBD2; v_gene: TRBV6-1; abundance: NA; CDR3aa: CASRPGGLALFEQYF; CDR3nt: TGTGCCAGCAGACCTGGGGGACTAGCCCTCTTCGAGCAGTACTTC
j_gene: TRBJ1-2; d_gene: TRBD1; v_gene: TRBV11-2; abundance: NA; CDR3aa: CASSLGDREYTF; CDR3nt: TGTGCCAGCAGCTTAGGGGACAGGGAGTACACCTTC
j_gene: TRBJ2-7; d_gene: TRBD2; v_gene: TRBV4-3; abundance: NA; CDR3aa: CASSQTSETKQYF; CDR3nt: TGCGCCAGCAGCCAAACTAGCGAAACGAAGCAGTACTTC
j_gene: TRBJ2-1; d_gene: TRBD2; v_gene: TRBV6-1; abundance: NA; CDR3aa: CASSLAGGIDNEQFF; CDR3nt: TGTGCCAGCAGTTTAGCGGGAGGAATTGACAATGAGCAGTTCTTC
j_gene: TRBJ1-5; d_gene: NA; v_gene: TRBV27; abundance: NA; CDR3aa: CASSLGPNQPQHF; CDR3nt: TGTGCCAGCAGTTTAGGGCCGAATCAGCCCCAGCATTTT
j_gene: TRBJ2-1; d_gene: TRBD2; v_gene: TRBV5-5; abundance: NA; CDR3aa: CASSLEVAGVSYNEQFF; CDR3nt: TGTGCCAGCAGCTTGGAGGTAGCGGGAGTCTCCTACAATGAGCAGTTCTTC
j_gene: TRBJ2-7; d_gene: TRBD2; v_gene: TRBV29-1; abundance: NA; CDR3aa: CSVSYGPRGDYEQYF; CDR3nt: TGCAGCGTCAGTTACGGGCCCCGGGGGGACTACGAGCAGTACTTC
j_gene: TRBJ2-7; d_gene: NA; v_gene: TRBV6-6; abundance: NA; CDR3aa: CASSYFSSVGQYF; CDR3nt: TGTGCCAGCAGTTACTTTTCTAGCGTCGGGCAGTACTTC
j_gene: TRBJ1-5; d_gene: NA; v_gene: TRBV6-1; abundance: NA; CDR3aa: CASSRAAPNQPQHF; CDR3nt: TGTGCCAGCAGCAGGGCGGCCCCCAATCAGCCCCAGCATTTT
j_gene: TRBJ2-7; d_gene: NA; v_gene: TRBV4-3; abundance: NA; CDR3aa: CASSPTSSYEQYF; CDR3nt: TGCGCCAGCAGCCCGACCTCTAGCTACGAGCAGTACTTC
j_gene: TRBJ2-2; d_gene: TRBD2; v_gene: TRBV5-1; abundance: NA; CDR3aa: CASSLRLLAGANTGELFF; CDR3nt: TGCGCCAGCAGCTTGAGATTACTAGCGGGGGCGAACACCGGGGAGCTGTTTTTT
j_gene: TRBJ2-7; d_gene: NA; v_gene: TRBV10-3; abundance: NA; CDR3aa: CAIRDNSYEQYF; CDR3nt: TGTGCCATCAGGGACAACTCCTACGAGCAGTACTTC
j_gene: TRBJ1-2; d_gene: NA; v_gene: TRBV14; abundance: NA; CDR3aa: CASSPQQGTYGYTF; CDR3nt: TGTGCCAGCAGCCCCCAACAGGGAACCTATGGCTACACCTTC
j_gene: TRBJ2-1; d_gene: NA; v_gene: TRBV27; abundance: NA; CDR3aa: CASKQGRTYNEQFF; CDR3nt: TGTGCCAGCAAGCAGGGCCGAACCTACAATGAGCAGTTCTTC
j_gene: TRBJ2-1; d_gene: NA; v_gene: TRBV5-4; abundance: once; CDR3aa: CASSLDSASYNEQFF; CDR3nt: TGTGCCAGCAGCTTGGACAGTGCGTCCTACAATGAGCAGTTCTTC
j_gene: TRBJ2-2; d_gene: TRBD2; v_gene: TRBV9; abundance: NA; CDR3aa: CASSRGSPNTGELFF; CDR3nt: TGTGCCAGCAGTCGCGGGAGCCCGAACACCGGGGAGCTGTTTTTT
j_gene: TRBJ1-1; d_gene: NA; v_gene: TRBV9; abundance: NA; CDR3aa: CASSVGWGENTEAFF; CDR3nt: TGTGCCAGCAGCGTAGGGTGGGGAGAGAACACTGAAGCTTTCTTT
j_gene: TRBJ1-1; d_gene: NA; v_gene: TRBV30; abundance: once; CDR3aa: CAWSVGLRSFLGTEAFF; CDR3nt: TGTGCCTGGAGTGTAGGACTTAGGTCTTTTTTGGGGACTGAAGCTTTCTTT
j_gene: TRBJ2-1; d_gene: NA; v_gene: TRBV5-1; abundance: NA; CDR3aa: CASSLWGESSYNEQFF; CDR3nt: TGCGCCAGCAGCCTGTGGGGGGAGAGCTCCTACAATGAGCAGTTCTTC
j_gene: TRBJ1-2; d_gene: NA; v_gene: TRBV30; abundance: NA; CDR3aa: CAWSVGREYGYTF; CDR3nt: TGTGCCTGGAGTGTGGGTAGGGAGTATGGCTACACCTTC
j_gene: TRBJ2-7; d_gene: NA; v_gene: TRBV27; abundance: NA; CDR3aa: CASSRSPREQYF; CDR3nt: TGTGCCAGCAGTCGAAGCCCTCGGGAGCAGTACTTC
j_gene: TRBJ1-1; d_gene: NA; v_gene: TRBV11-2; abundance: NA; CDR3aa: CASSRSGVGGTEAFF; CDR3nt: TGTGCCAGCAGCCGTAGCGGGGTCGGCGGCACTGAAGCTTTCTTT
j_gene: TRBJ2-2; d_gene: TRBD1; v_gene: TRBV28; abundance: NA; CDR3aa: CASSVWQGRGPRKNTGELFF; CDR3nt: TGTGCCAGCAGTGTGTGGCAGGGTAGGGGGCCACGAAAGAACACCGGGGAGCTGTTTTTT
j_gene: TRBJ2-1; d_gene: TRBD2; v_gene: TRBV6-4; abundance: NA; CDR3aa: CASSEAGGDYNEQFF; CDR3nt: TGTGCCAGCAGTGAGGCGGGGGGGGACTACAATGAGCAGTTCTTC
j_gene: TRBJ1-1; d_gene: NA; v_gene: TRBV7-9; abundance: NA; CDR3aa: CASSLEAGLEAFF; CDR3nt: TGTGCCAGCAGCTTAGAAGCTGGGCTTGAAGCTTTCTTT
j_gene: TRBJ2-5; d_gene: TRBD2; v_gene: TRBV9; abundance: NA; CDR3aa: CASSVTPGGTQETQYF; CDR3nt: TGTGCCAGCAGCGTAACCCCCGGGGGGACCCAAGAGACCCAGTACTTC
j_gene: TRBJ2-3; d_gene: NA; v_gene: TRBV5-5; abundance: NA; CDR3aa: CASSFMRESFTDTQYF; CDR3nt: TGTGCCAGCAGCTTTATGCGGGAATCATTCACAGATACGCAGTATTTT
j_gene: TRBJ1-1; d_gene: NA; v_gene: TRBV7-8; abundance: NA; CDR3aa: CASSAREGVRAEAFF; CDR3nt: TGTGCCAGCAGCGCCCGGGAGGGGGTGAGGGCTGAAGCTTTCTTT
j_gene: TRBJ2-3; d_gene: TRBD2; v_gene: TRBV19; abundance: NA; CDR3aa: CASSILEGGRSDTQYF; CDR3nt: TGTGCCAGTAGTATACTGGAAGGCGGGAGATCAGATACGCAGTATTTT
j_gene: TRBJ1-5; d_gene: NA; v_gene: TRBV2; abundance: NA; CDR3aa: CASSEPRGSHASQPQHF; CDR3nt: TGTGCCAGCAGTGAACCTAGAGGTTCCCACGCCTCTCAGCCCCAGCATTTT
j_gene: TRBJ2-4; d_gene: TRBD1; v_gene: TRBV11-2; abundance: NA; CDR3aa: CASRGDSFFLAKNIQYF; CDR3nt: TGTGCCAGCAGGGGGGACAGTTTTTTCTTAGCCAAAAACATTCAGTACTTC
j_gene: TRBJ1-1; d_gene: TRBD1; v_gene: TRBV18; abundance: NA; CDR3aa: CASSPPAQGGTEAFF; CDR3nt: TGTGCCAGCTCACCACCGGCTCAGGGGGGCACTGAAGCTTTCTTT
j_gene: TRBJ2-7; d_gene: TRBD2; v_gene: TRBV10-3; abundance: NA; CDR3aa: CAISSWGGESGDEQYF; CDR3nt: TGTGCCATCAGCTCGTGGGGGGGGGAGTCAGGCGACGAGCAGTACTTC
j_gene: TRBJ1-1; d_gene: NA; v_gene: TRBV5-8; abundance: NA; CDR3aa: CASSSVWGGTEAFF; CDR3nt: TGTGCCAGCAGCTCGGTGTGGGGCGGCACTGAAGCTTTCTTT
j_gene: TRBJ2-4; d_gene: NA; v_gene: TRBV28; abundance: NA; CDR3aa: CASSLTPSSVTIQYF; CDR3nt: TGTGCCAGCAGTTTAACACCTAGTAGCGTAACCATTCAGTACTTC